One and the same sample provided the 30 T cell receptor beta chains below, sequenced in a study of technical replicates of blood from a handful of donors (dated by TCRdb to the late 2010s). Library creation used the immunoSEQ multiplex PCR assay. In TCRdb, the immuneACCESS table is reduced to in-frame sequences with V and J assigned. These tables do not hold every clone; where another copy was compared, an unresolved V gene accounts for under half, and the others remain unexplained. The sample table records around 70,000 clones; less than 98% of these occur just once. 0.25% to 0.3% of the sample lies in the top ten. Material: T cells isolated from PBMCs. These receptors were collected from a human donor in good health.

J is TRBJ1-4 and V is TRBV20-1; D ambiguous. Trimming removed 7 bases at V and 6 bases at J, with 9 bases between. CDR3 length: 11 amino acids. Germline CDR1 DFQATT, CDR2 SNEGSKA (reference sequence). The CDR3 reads CSGSLHEKLFF. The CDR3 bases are TGCAGTGGATCACTGCATGAAAAACTGTTTTTT.

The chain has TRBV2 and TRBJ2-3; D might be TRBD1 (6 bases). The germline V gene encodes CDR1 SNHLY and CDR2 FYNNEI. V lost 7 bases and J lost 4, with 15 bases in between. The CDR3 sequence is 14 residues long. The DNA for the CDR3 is TGTGCCAGCATCCAGGACAGAACATCAGATACGCAGTATTTT. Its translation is CASIQDRTSDTQYF.

CDR3 in amino acids: CASSTLLAARTDTQYF. DNA for the CDR3: TGTGCCAGTAGTACTTTACTAGCGGCTCGCACAGATACGCAGTATTTT. This chain connects TRBV19 to TRBJ2-3, with 8 bases lining up with TRBD2. This CDR3 has 16 amino acids. Germline V gives CDR1 LNHDA, CDR2 SQIVND (reference sequence). Trimming at V came to 4 bases and at J to 1 base, leaving 7 bases not matched to a gene.

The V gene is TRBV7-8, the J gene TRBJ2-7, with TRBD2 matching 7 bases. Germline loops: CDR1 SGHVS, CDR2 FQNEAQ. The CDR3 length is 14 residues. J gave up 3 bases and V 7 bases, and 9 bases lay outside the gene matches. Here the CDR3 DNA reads TGTGCCAGCACTAATGGGAGGGAGATCTACGAGCAGTACTTC. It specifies CASTNGREIYEQYF.

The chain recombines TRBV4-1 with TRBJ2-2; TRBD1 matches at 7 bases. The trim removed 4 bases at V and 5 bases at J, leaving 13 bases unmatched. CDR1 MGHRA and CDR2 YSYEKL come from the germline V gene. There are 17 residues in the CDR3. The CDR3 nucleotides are TGCGCCAGCAGCCTTTCCCCCCGGACAGGAGGAACCGGGGAGCTGTTTTTT. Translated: CASSLSPRTGGTGELFF.

CDR3 amino acids: CASSVQGGSTEAFF. The CDR3 DNA reads TGTGCCAGCAGCGTACAAGGGGGATCCACTGAAGCTTTCTTT. V gene TRBV9 combines with J gene TRBJ1-1, with D perhaps matching TRBD1 (6 bases). The CDR3 covers 14 residues. With 1 base removed from V and 4 bases from J, the gap between germline ends came to 11 bases. Germline V gives CDR1 SGDLS, CDR2 YYNGEE.

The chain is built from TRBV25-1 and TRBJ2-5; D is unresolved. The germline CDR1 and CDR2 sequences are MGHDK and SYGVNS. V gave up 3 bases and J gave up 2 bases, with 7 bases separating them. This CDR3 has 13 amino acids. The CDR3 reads CASSDRWQETQYF. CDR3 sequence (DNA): TGTGCCAGCAGTGACAGGTGGCAAGAGACCCAGTACTTC.

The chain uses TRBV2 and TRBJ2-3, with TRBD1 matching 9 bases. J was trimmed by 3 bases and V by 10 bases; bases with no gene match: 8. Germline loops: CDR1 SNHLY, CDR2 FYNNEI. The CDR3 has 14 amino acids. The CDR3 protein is CATEMDRGTDTQYF. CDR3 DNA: TGTGCCACCGAGATGGACAGGGGAACAGATACGCAGTATTTT.

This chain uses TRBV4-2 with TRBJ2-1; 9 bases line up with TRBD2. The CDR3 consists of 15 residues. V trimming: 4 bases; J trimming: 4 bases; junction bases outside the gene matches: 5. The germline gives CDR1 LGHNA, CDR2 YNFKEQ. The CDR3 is CASSPTSGPYNEQFF. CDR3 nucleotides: TGTGCCAGCAGCCCCACTAGCGGGCCGTACAATGAGCAGTTCTTC.

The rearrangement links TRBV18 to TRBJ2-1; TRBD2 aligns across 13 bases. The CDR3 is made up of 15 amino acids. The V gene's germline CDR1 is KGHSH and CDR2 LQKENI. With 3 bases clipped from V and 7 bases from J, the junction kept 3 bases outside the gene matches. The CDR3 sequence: CASSPGLAGFNEQFF. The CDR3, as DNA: TGTGCCAGCTCACCGGGACTAGCGGGGTTTAATGAGCAGTTCTTC.

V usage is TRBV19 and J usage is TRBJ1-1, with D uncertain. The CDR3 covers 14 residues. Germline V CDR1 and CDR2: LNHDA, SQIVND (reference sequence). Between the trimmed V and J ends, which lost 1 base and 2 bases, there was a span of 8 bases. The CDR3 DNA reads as TGTGCCAGTAGTATAGGTCCTGTAAACACTGAAGCTTTCTTT. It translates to CASSIGPVNTEAFF.

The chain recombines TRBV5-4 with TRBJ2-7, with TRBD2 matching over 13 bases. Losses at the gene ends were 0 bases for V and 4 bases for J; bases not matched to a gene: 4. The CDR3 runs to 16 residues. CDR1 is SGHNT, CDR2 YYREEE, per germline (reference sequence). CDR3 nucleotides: TGTGCCAGCAGCTTGGGACTAGCGGGAGGAGGATACGAGCAGTACTTC. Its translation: CASSLGLAGGGYEQYF.

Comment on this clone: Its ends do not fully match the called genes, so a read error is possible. The DNA for the CDR3 is TGTGCCATCAGTGAGACCTATCTTGCGGGACGTTCTCCATTC. This encodes CAISETYLAGRSPF. The chain recombines TRBV10-3 with TRBJ2-7; weak D call: TRBD2 (6 bases). The CDR3 sequence is 14 residues long. The germline V gene has CDR1 ENHRY and CDR2 SYGVKD.

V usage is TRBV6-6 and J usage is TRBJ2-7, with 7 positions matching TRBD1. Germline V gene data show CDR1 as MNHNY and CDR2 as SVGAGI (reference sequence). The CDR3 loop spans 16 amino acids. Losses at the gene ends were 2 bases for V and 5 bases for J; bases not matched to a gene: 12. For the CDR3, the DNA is TGTGCCAGCAGTTACCCCAAACAGGGGTCTTATGACGAGCAGTACTTC. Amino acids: CASSYPKQGSYDEQYF.

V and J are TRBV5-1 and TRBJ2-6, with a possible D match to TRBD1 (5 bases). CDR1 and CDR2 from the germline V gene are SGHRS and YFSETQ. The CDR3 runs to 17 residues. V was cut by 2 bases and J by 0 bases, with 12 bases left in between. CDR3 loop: CASSLDSSLSGANVLTF. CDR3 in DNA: TGCGCCAGCAGCTTAGACAGCTCCCTCTCTGGGGCCAACGTCCTGACTTTC.

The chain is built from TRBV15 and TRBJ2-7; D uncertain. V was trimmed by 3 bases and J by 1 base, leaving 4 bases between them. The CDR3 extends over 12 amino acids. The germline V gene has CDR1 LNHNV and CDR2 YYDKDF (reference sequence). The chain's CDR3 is CATSSASYEQYF. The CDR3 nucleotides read TGTGCCACCAGCAGTGCGTCCTACGAGCAGTACTTC.

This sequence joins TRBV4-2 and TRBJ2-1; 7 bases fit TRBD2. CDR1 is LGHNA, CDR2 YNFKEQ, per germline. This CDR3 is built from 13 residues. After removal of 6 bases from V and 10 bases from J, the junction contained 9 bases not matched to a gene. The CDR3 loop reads CASRQSGTGEQFF. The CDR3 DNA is TGTGCCAGCAGACAGAGCGGGACCGGGGAGCAGTTCTTC.

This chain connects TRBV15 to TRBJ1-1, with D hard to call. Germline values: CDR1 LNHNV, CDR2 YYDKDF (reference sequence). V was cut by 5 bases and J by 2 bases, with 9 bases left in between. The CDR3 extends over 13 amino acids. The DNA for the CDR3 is TGTGCCACCAGCTGGGGAGATAACACTGAAGCTTTCTTT. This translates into CATSWGDNTEAFF.

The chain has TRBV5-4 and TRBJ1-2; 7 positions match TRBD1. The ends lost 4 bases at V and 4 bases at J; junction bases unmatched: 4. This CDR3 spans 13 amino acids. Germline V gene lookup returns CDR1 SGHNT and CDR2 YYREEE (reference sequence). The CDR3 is CASSPGQSYGYTF. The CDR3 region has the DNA TGTGCCAGCAGCCCGGGACAGTCCTATGGCTACACCTTC. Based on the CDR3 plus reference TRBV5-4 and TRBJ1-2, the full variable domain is ETGVTQSPTHLIKTRGQQVTLRCSSQSGHNTVSWYQQALGQGPQFIFQYYREEENGRGNFPPRFSGLQFPNYSSELNVNALELDDSALYLCASSPGQSYGYTFGSGTRLTVV.

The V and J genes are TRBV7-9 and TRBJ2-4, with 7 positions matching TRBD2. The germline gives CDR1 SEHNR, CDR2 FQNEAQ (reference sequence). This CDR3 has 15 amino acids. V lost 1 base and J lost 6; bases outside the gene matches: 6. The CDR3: CASSLGPTSANIQYF. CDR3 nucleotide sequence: TGTGCCAGCAGCTTAGGTCCTACTAGCGCAAACATTCAGTACTTC.

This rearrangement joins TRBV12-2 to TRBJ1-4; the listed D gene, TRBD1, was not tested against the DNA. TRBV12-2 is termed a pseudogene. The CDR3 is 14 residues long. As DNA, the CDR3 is TGTGCAAGTCGTCACAAAGACAGGGGTGAAAAACTGTTTTTT. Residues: CASRHKDRGEKLFF.

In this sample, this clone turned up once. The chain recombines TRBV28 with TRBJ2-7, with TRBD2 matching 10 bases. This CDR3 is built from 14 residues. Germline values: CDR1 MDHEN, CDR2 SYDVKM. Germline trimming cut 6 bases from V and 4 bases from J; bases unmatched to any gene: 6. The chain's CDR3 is CASRILAGPYEQYF. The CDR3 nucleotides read TGTGCCAGCAGAATACTAGCGGGACCGTACGAGCAGTACTTC.

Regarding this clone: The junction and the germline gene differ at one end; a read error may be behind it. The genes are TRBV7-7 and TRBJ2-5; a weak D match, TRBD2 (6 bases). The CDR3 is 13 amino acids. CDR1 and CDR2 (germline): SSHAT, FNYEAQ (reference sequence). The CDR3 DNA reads TGTGCTAGCAGCCTTGGGGGGCAAGAGACCCAGTACTTC. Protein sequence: CASSLGGQETQYF. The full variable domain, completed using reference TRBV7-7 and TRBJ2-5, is GAGVSQSPRYKVTKRGQDVTLRCDPISSHATLYWYQQALGQGPEFLTYFNYEAQPDKSGLPSDRFSAERPEGSISTLTIQRTEQRDSAMYRCASSLGGQETQYFGPGTRLLVL.

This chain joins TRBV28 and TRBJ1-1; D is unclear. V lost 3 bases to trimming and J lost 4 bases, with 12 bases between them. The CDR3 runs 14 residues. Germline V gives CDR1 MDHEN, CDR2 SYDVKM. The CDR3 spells CASSLRVLVTEAFF. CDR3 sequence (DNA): TGTGCCAGCAGTTTGCGGGTATTGGTCACTGAAGCTTTCTTT.

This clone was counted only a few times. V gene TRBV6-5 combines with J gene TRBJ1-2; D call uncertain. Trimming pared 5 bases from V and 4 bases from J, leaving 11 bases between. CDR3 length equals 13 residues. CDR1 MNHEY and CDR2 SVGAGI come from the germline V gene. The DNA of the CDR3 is TGTGCCAGCAGTACCACGGGTGGCTATGGCTACACCTTC. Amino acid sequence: CASSTTGGYGYTF.

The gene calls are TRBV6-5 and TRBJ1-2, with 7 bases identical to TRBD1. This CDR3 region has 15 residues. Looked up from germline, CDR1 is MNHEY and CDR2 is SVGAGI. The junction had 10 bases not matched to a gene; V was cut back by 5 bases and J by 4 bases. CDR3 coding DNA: TGTGCCAGCAGTGGCGACAGGGCTCCCTCCTATGGCTACACCTTC. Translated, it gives CASSGDRAPSYGYTF.

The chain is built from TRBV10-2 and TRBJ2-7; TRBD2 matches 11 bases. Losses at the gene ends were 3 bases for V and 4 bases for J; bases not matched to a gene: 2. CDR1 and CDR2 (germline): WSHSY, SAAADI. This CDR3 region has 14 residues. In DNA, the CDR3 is TGCGCCAGCAGTGAACTAGCGGGAGCTTACGAGCAGTACTTC. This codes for CASSELAGAYEQYF.

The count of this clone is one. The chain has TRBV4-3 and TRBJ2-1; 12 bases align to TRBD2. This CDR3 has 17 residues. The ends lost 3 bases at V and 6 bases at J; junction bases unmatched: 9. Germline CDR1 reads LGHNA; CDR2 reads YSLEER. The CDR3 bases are TGCGCCAGCAGCCAGGGACCGGGACTAGCGGGTGGCAATGAGCAGTTCTTC. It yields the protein CASSQGPGLAGGNEQFF.

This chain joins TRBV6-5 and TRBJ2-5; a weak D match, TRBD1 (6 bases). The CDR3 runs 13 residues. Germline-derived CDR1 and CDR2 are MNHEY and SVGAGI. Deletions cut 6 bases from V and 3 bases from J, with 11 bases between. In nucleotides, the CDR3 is TGTGCCAGCAGGAACACAGGGAAAGAGACCCAGTACTTC. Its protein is CASRNTGKETQYF.

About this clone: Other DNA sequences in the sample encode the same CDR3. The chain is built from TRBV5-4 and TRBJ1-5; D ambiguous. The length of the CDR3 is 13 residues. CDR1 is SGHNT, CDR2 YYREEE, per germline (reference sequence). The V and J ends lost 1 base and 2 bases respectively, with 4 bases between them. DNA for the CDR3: TGTGCCAGCAGCTTGCAGGGCAATCAGCCCCAGCATTTT. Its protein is CASSLQGNQPQHF.